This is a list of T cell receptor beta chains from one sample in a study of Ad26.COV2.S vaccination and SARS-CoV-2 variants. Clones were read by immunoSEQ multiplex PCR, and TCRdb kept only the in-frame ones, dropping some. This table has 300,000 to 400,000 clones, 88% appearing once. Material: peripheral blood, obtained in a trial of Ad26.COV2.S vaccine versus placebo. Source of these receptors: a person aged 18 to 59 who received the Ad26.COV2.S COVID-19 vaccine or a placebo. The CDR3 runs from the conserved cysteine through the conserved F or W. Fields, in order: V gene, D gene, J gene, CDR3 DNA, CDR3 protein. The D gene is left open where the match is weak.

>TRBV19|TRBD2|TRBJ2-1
TGTGCCAGTAATAGCGGGGCGTCCTACAATGAGCAGTTCTTC
CASNSGASYNEQFF
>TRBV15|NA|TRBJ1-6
TGTGCCACCAGCAGAGGGGGCCAGGTGACCTCACCCCTCCACTTT
CATSRGGQVTSPLHF
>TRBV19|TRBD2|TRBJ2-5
TGTGCCAGTAGGCTAGCGGGGGCAGAGACCCAGTACTTC
CASRLAGAETQYF
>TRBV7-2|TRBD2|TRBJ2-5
TGTGCCAGCAGCCTGACTAGCGGGGGGGTGGGCCAAGAGACCCAGTACTTC
CASSLTSGGVGQETQYF
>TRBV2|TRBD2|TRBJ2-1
TGTGCCAGCAGTGAACTAGCGGGTCGCAATGAGCAGTTCTTC
CASSELAGRNEQFF
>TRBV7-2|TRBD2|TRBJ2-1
TGTGCCAGCAGCTTAGAGGGACTAGCGGGAGGAGAGGATTACAATGAGCAGTTCTTC
CASSLEGLAGGEDYNEQFF
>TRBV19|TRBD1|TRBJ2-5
TGTGCCAGTAGTATGCTCTCGAGGGGGCGCATCCTAACCCAGTACTTC
CASSMLSRGRILTQYF
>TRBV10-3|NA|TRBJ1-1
TGTGCCATCGGCGCGGGGGGCTCAAGCACTGAAGCTTTCTTT
CAIGAGGSSTEAFF
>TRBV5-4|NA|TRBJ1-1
TGTGCCAGCAGCCACAAACAGGGTGCGAACACTGAAGCTTTCTTT
CASSHKQGANTEAFF
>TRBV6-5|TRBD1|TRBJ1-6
TGTGCCAGCAAATTCAGACAGGGAAATTCACCCCTCCACTTT
CASKFRQGNSPLHF
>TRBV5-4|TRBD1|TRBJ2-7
TGTGCCAGCAGCCTCAGGGGGCGCATATACGAGCAGTACTTC
CASSLRGRIYEQYF
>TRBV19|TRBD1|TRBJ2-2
TGTGCCAGTAGTCCAGGACAGGGGGCTCTTGTCGGGGAGCTGTTTTTT
CASSPGQGALVGELFF
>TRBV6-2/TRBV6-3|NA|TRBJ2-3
TGTGCCAGCAGTTATAGTTCTAGTTCGACAGATACGCAGTATTTT
CASSYSSSSTDTQYF
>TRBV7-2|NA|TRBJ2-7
TGTGCCAGCAGCTTAGCCCCACGGAGGGGCCACGAGCAGTACTTC
CASSLAPRRGHEQYF